This passage covers 8 T cell receptor beta chains from one sample sequenced in a study of cytomegalovirus exposure and HLA in healthy donors. PCR primers comprised 60 Vbeta and 13 Jbeta primers. Clones were read by immunoSEQ multiplex PCR, and TCRdb kept only the in-frame ones, dropping some. The sample contains fewer than 200,000 clones, roughly 80% of which appear only once. What was sequenced was PBMCs. These receptors were collected from a male donor in good health and CMV-seronegative.

The rearrangement uses TRBV6-6 and TRBJ2-7; D not resolved. The CDR3 loop spans 13 amino acids. In germline, CDR1 is MNHNY, CDR2 SVGAGI (reference sequence). The ends were cut back, 5 bases at V and 3 bases at J, with 11 bases in the middle. CDR3 region: CASSAQMIYEQYF. CDR3 in DNA: TGTGCCAGCAGTGCCCAGATGATCTACGAGCAGTACTTC.

The chain carries TRBV7-6 and TRBJ2-5; D perhaps matches TRBD2 (7 bases). V was trimmed by 5 bases and J by 4 bases, leaving 29 bases between them. The CDR3 runs 19 residues. Germline V gene sequence: CDR1 SGHVS, CDR2 FNYEAQ. Here the CDR3 DNA reads TGTGCCAGCAGCCAATCCGGAAGGGGGGAGCAGGGAGGGCGAGAGACCCAGTACTTC. Translated: CASSQSGRGEQGGRETQYF.

The rearrangement links TRBV14 to TRBJ2-7; D ambiguous. Germline V CDR1 and CDR2: SGHDN, FVKESK. Trimming stripped 10 bases from V and 7 bases from J, with 14 bases between. The CDR3 spans 11 residues. The CDR3, as DNA: TGTGCCACCACACAGTCTGGTGAGCAGTACTTC. It codes for CATTQSGEQYF.

The rearrangement links TRBV10-3 to TRBJ2-1; 11 bases align to TRBD2. CDR1 is ENHRY, CDR2 SYGVKD, per germline. V trimming: 8 bases; J trimming: 2 bases; junction bases outside the gene matches: 8. CDR3 size: 16 residues. CDR3 sequence reads: CAIQGASGGTYNEQFF. For the CDR3, the DNA is TGTGCCATCCAGGGGGCTAGCGGGGGGACCTACAATGAGCAGTTCTTC.

This sequence joins TRBV10-1 and TRBJ1-1; TRBD1 is a possible D gene (6 bases). Germline V gene sequence: CDR1 WNHNN, CDR2 SYGVQD (reference sequence). The CDR3 is 15 residues long. Trimming cost V 3 bases and J 6 bases, with 17 bases left between them. The CDR3 loop is CASSDNGGLGSEAFF. In DNA form, the CDR3 reads TGCGCCAGCAGTGATAACGGGGGGCTTGGATCTGAAGCTTTCTTT.

V gene TRBV6-1 combines with J gene TRBJ1-1; 7 nucleotides align to TRBD1. Trimming removed 1 base from V and 6 bases from J; junction bases left unmatched: 5. This CDR3 region has 14 residues. The V gene's germline CDR1 is MNHNS and CDR2 SASEGT. The DNA of the CDR3 is TGTGCCAGCAGTGAAGACAGGGGAAGGGCTGAAGCTTTCTTT. Protein product: CASSEDRGRAEAFF.

The chain has TRBV5-4 and TRBJ2-2; 7 bases are a match to TRBD2. The CDR3 is 15 amino acids. V was clipped by 1 base and J by 6 bases; unmatched bases: 6. From germline, CDR1 is SGHNT and CDR2 YYREEE (reference sequence). The CDR3 sequence is CASSLPPGGSGELFF. Here the CDR3 DNA reads TGTGCCAGCAGCTTGCCCCCGGGGGGTTCCGGGGAGCTGTTTTTT.

This sequence joins TRBV9 and TRBJ1-1; TRBD1 is a possible D gene (6 bases). In germline, CDR1 is SGDLS, CDR2 YYNGEE. The ends were cut back, 4 bases at V and 6 bases at J, with 16 bases in the middle. The CDR3 spans 14 residues. The CDR3 DNA reads as TGTGCCAGCAGCCCGAGGGGGGGGGCGGCTGAAGCTTTCTTT. This codes for CASSPRGGAAEAFF.